This T cell receptor (beta chain) was recorded in a study of blood T cell repertoires in COVID-19. As for the study in general: Samples representing acute and convalescent COVID-19 were sourced from the United States, Italy and Spain. Sample material is recorded as cDNA or gDNA derived from T cells, B-cell-depleted T cells, or PBMCs.

Germline V gene data show CDR1 as LNHNV and CDR2 as YYDKDF (reference sequence). CDR3 length: 14 amino acids. V dropped 0 bases and J dropped 8; count of bases not matched to a gene: 6. In the authors' workflow: Reference gene primer amplification yielded estimated nucleated cell counts. Measured with immunoSEQ multiplex PCR; TCRdb has only the in-frame clones, and not every one. Clone size and the V and J calls come from that table; the DNA yielded D and trimming. The sample records 360,000 or so clones, nearly 90% being singletons. The J gene is TRBJ1-2, the V gene TRBV15; 7 bases are shared with TRBD1. This receptor was obtained from a man between 18 and 35 years old with active or convalescent COVID-19. Material: peripheral blood. CDR3 nucleotide sequence: TGTGCCACCAGCAGAGATCGACAGGGTGAAGGCTACACCTTC. Translating it yields CATSRDRQGEGYTF. Combining the CDR3 with reference TRBV15 and TRBJ1-2 gives the whole variable domain DAMVIQNPRYQVTQFGKPVTLSCSQTLNHNVMYWYQQKSSQAPKLLFHYYDKDFNNEADTPDNFQSRRPNTSFCFLDIRSPGLGDTAMYLCATSRDRQGEGYTFGSGTRLTVV.